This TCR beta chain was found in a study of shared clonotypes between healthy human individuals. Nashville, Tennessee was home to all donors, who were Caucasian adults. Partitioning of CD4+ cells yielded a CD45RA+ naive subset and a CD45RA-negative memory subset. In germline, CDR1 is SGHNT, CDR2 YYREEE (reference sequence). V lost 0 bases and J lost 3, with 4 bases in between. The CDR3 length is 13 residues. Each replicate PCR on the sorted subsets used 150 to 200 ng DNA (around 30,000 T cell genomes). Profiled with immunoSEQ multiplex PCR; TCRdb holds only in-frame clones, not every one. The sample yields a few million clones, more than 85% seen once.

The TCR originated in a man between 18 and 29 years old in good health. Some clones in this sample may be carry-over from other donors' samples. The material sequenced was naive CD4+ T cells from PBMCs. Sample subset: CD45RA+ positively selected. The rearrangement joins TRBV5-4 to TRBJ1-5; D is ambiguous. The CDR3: CASSLGNNQPQHF. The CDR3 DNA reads TGTGCCAGCAGCTTGGGGAACAATCAGCCCCAGCATTTT.